This T cell receptor beta chain was identified during a study of cytomegalovirus exposure and HLA in healthy donors. Study information: The early release's HLA-typed donors yielded about 85 million unique TCRs. Study-level points and caveats: According to a later analysis, donors in an Asian-associated ancestry cluster reportedly had fewer N-insertions than the approximately 730-donor mean.

These donors, healthy bone marrow donors, were studied. 60 Vbeta and 13 Jbeta primers were used in PCR. Original processing notes: Later, 80 million or so unique TCR beta chains were counted in an analysis, and approximately 10 million of them were shared. This table comes from immunoSEQ multiplex PCR, and its TCRdb copy is limited to in-frame clones, with some not included. V and J calls and clone size are those listed in that table; D and trimming were worked out from the DNA. The table records some 80,000 clones, 65% to 80% of them present only once. This clone was counted between two and nine times. Its target is not known. The source of this sequence is a human donor in good health. Sequencing was done on a sample of PBMCs.

This chain's CDR3 is CASSLDRFFSGNTIYF. CDR3 DNA sequence: TGCGCCAGCAGCTTGGACAGGTTCTTCTCTGGAAACACCATATATTTT. The V and J genes are TRBV5-1 and TRBJ1-3; D might be TRBD1 (5 bases). The CDR3 extends over 16 amino acids. The V gene lost 0 bases and the J gene lost 0 bases, with 10 bases spanning the gap. CDR1 is SGHRS and CDR2 is YFSETQ in the germline V gene. Full variable domain (rest looked up from reference TRBV5-1 and TRBJ1-3): KAGVTQTPRYLIKTRGQQVTLSCSPISGHRSVSWYQQTPGQGLQFLFEYFSETQRNKGNFPGRFSGRQFSNSRSEMNVSTLELGDSALYLCASSLDRFFSGNTIYFGEGSWLTVV.